Listed below are T cell receptor beta chains from one sample, sequenced in a study of blood T cell repertoires in COVID-19. Assay used: immunoSEQ multiplex PCR; TCRdb lists only in-frame clones, some missing. This sample carries a few hundred thousand clones, 80% to 90% of them seen once, and the ten largest clones take over 2%. The sequencing input was peripheral blood. These receptors were obtained from a woman between 50 and 59 years old with acute or convalescent COVID-19. Each CDR3 is given with its conserved first and last residue. The D gene is left open where the match is weak. Expanded clones are given a class, and other clones once, few, many or no size at all.

cdr3_length clone_size j_call d_call v_call cdr3_aa cdr3_nt
14 - TRBJ1-5 - TRBV6-4 CASSDKRENQPQHF TGTGCCAGCAGTGACAAGAGGGAAAATCAGCCCCAGCATTTT
15 - TRBJ2-2 TRBD2 TRBV29-1 CSVVLAGDNTGELFF TGCAGCGTTGTACTAGCGGGAGACAACACCGGGGAGCTGTTTTTT
13 once TRBJ1-6 - TRBV30 CAWSLGADSPLHF TGTGCCTGGAGTCTCGGCGCGGATTCACCCCTCCACTTT
14 - TRBJ2-7 - TRBV18 CASSGTASSYEQYF TGTGCCAGCTCCGGGACTGCGAGCTCCTACGAGCAGTACTTC
17 - TRBJ1-5 - TRBV2 CASNGRDTRLPNQPQHF TGTGCCAGCAATGGTCGGGACACCCGTTTACCCAATCAGCCCCAGCATTTT
17 once TRBJ2-3 TRBD2 TRBV7-2 CASSPPGLAEFTDTQYF TGTGCCAGCAGCCCTCCGGGACTAGCGGAATTCACAGATACGCAGTATTTT
14 once TRBJ2-1 - TRBV7-8 CASSLLASGSEQFF TGTGCCAGCAGCTTACTAGCGTCCGGAAGTGAGCAGTTCTTC
15 - TRBJ1-5 TRBD1 TRBV18 CASSPPGRQGQPQHF TGTGCCAGCTCACCACCGGGTAGACAGGGACAGCCCCAGCATTTT
14 - TRBJ2-2 - TRBV5-1 CASSLVQGTGELFF TGCGCCAGCAGCTTGGTACAGGGCACCGGGGAGCTGTTTTTT
14 - TRBJ2-4 TRBD1 TRBV5-1 CASSFLPGDREQYF TGCGCCAGCAGCTTCCTCCCCGGGGACAGGGAACAGTACTTC
14 - TRBJ1-1 TRBD1 TRBV3-1/TRBV3-2 CASSHGTGGREAFF TGTGCCAGCAGCCATGGGACAGGGGGCAGGGAAGCTTTCTTT
16 - TRBJ1-1 TRBD1 TRBV7-2 CASSLAGTGVNTEAFF TGTGCCAGCAGCTTAGCGGGGACAGGGGTGAACACTGAAGCTTTCTTT
16 - TRBJ2-2 TRBD2 TRBV5-8 CASSPGTSGSTGELFF TGTGCCAGCAGCCCAGGGACTAGCGGGAGCACCGGGGAGCTGTTTTTT
15 - TRBJ2-3 TRBD2 TRBV5-6 CASSGASGTPDTQYF TGTGCCAGCAGCGGGGCTAGCGGGACCCCAGATACGCAGTATTTT
13 - TRBJ1-2 TRBD1 TRBV6-5 CATRTGEDYGYTF TGTGCCACCAGGACAGGCGAGGACTATGGCTACACCTTC
14 - TRBJ1-4 - TRBV28 CASSFPATNEKLFF TGTGCCAGCAGTTTCCCCGCAACTAATGAAAAACTGTTTTTT
15 - TRBJ2-5 TRBD2 TRBV30 CAWSRGLAGVETQYF TGTGCCTGGAGTAGGGGACTAGCGGGAGTAGAGACCCAGTACTTC
16 - TRBJ1-2 TRBD1 TRBV18 CASSPDRDRGPYGYTF TGTGCCAGCTCACCAGATCGGGACAGGGGACCCTATGGCTACACCTTC
14 - TRBJ2-7 TRBD1 TRBV5-1 CASSPRQGTYEQYF TGCGCCAGCAGCCCTAGACAGGGAACCTACGAGCAGTACTTC
14 once TRBJ1-2 - TRBV3-1/TRBV3-2 CASSQGGGAYGYTF TGTGCCAGCAGCCAAGGTGGGGGGGCCTATGGCTACACCTTC
15 - TRBJ1-4 - TRBV3-1/TRBV3-2 CASSQAAGSWEKLFF TGTGCCAGCAGCCAAGCGGCGGGTTCTTGGGAAAAACTGTTTTTT
13 - TRBJ2-7 TRBD2 TRBV6-4 CASNSGVSYEQYF TGTGCCAGCAATAGCGGGGTCTCCTACGAGCAGTACTTC
14 - TRBJ1-2 - TRBV6-1 CASSEEFQGYGYTF TGTGCCAGCAGTGAAGAGTTCCAGGGATATGGCTACACCTTC
14 - TRBJ1-5 TRBD1 TRBV6-5 CASIRQGLNQPQHF TGTGCCAGCATCCGACAGGGCCTGAATCAGCCCCAGCATTTT
14 - TRBJ2-7 - TRBV7-3 CASSLQTGAYEQYF TGTGCCAGCAGCTTACAAACGGGGGCCTACGAGCAGTACTTC
23 - TRBJ2-2 TRBD1 TRBV9 CASSVEGGRYRYRTGPYTGELFF TGTGCCAGCAGCGTAGAGGGCGGACGGTATAGATACCGGACAGGTCCTTACACCGGGGAGCTGTTTTTT
15 - TRBJ2-3 TRBD2 TRBV28 CASSLLAGRTDTQYF TGTGCCAGCAGTTTGCTAGCGGGGCGCACAGATACGCAGTATTTT
17 - TRBJ2-7 - TRBV7-2 CASSFRYRLINSYEQYF TGTGCCAGCAGTTTTAGATATCGACTTATCAACTCCTACGAGCAGTACTTC
14 - TRBJ1-1 - TRBV9 CASSVVGGAGEAFF TGTGCCAGCAGCGTAGTCGGGGGGGCCGGTGAAGCTTTCTTT
14 - TRBJ2-7 - TRBV2 CASSEGGSHYEQYF TGTGCCAGCAGTGAAGGAGGGTCCCACTACGAGCAGTACTTC
13 - TRBJ2-7 - TRBV28 CASKSGQSYEQYF TGTGCCAGCAAAAGCGGGCAATCCTACGAGCAGTACTTC
15 - TRBJ2-7 TRBD1 TRBV5-1 CASSLGGQGLGEQYF TGCGCCAGCAGCTTGGGGGGACAGGGCCTTGGGGAGCAGTACTTC
15 - TRBJ2-2 - TRBV18 CASSPGHSNTGELFF TGTGCCAGCTCACCGGGACATTCGAACACCGGGGAGCTGTTTTTT
15 - TRBJ1-2 TRBD1 TRBV28 CASSSRTGFSYGYTF TGTGCCAGCAGTTCAAGGACAGGATTTTCCTATGGCTACACCTTC
16 - TRBJ2-7 - TRBV28 CASSPRASAADYEQYF TGTGCCAGCAGCCCTCGAGCGAGTGCTGCCGATTACGAGCAGTACTTC
13 - TRBJ1-1 TRBD1 TRBV27 CASSLRQGPGAFF TGTGCCAGCAGCTTGAGACAGGGACCAGGAGCTTTCTTT